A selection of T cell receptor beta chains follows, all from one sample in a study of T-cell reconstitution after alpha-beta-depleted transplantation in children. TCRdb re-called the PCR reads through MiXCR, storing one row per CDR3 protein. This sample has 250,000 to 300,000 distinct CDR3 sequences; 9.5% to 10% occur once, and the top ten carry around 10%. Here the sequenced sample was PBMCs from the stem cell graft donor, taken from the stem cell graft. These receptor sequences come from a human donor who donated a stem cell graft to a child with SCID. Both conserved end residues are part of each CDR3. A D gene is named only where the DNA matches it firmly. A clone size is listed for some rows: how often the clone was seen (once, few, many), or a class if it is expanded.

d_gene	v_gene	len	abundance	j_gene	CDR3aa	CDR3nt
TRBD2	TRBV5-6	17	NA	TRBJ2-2	CASSPELAGANTGELFF	TGTGCCAGCAGCCCGGAACTAGCGGGGGCGAACACCGGGGAGCTGTTTTTT
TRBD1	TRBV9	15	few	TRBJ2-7	CASSPQGQGVHEQYF	TGTGCCAGCAGCCCCCAGGGGCAGGGGGTTCACGAGCAGTACTTC
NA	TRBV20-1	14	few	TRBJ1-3	CSAVVRDSGNTIYF	TGCAGTGCTGTGGTTAGGGACTCTGGAAACACCATATATTTT
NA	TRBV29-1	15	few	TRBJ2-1	CSVERVSVLDNEQFF	TGCAGCGTTGAAAGGGTCAGTGTGTTGGACAATGAGCAGTTCTTC
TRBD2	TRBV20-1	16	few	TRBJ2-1	CSASRGIAGGYNEQFF	TGCAGTGCTAGCCGTGGGATAGCGGGGGGATACAATGAGCAGTTCTTC
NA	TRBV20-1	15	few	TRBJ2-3	CSAQQQGERTDTQYF	TGCAGTGCCCAACAACAGGGTGAAAGGACAGATACGCAGTATTTT
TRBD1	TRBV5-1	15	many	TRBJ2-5	CASSRQGMKEETQYF	TGCGCCAGCAGCCGACAGGGGATGAAAGAAGAGACCCAGTACTTC
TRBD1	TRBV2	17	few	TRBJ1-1	CASSEAGGYWVNTEAFF	TGTGCCAGCAGTGAGGCAGGGGGGTATTGGGTGAACACTGAAGCTTTCTTT
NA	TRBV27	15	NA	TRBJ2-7	CASSLEGTRGYEQYF	TGTGCCAGCAGTTTAGAGGGAACCAGGGGCTACGAGCAGTACTTC
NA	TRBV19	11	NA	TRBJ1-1	CASDLGREAFF	TGTGCCAGTGACTTAGGCAGGGAAGCTTTCTTT
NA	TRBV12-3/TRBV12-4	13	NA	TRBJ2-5	CASSQTERKAQYF	TGTGCCAGCAGCCAAACTGAGCGTAAAGCCCAGTACTTC
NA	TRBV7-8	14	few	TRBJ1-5	CASSMMGGPQPQHF	TGTGCCAGCAGTATGATGGGGGGCCCTCAGCCCCAGCATTTT
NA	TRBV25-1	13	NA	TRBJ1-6	CASSRDYNSPLHF	TGTGCCAGCAGCCGAGACTATAATTCACCCCTCCACTTT
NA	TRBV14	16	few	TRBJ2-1	CASSQERGSSYNEQFF	TGTGCCAGCAGCCAAGAGCGCGGAAGCTCCTACAATGAGCAGTTCTTC
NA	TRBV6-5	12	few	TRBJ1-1	CATHRVNTEAFF	TGTGCCACCCACAGGGTGAACACTGAAGCTTTCTTT
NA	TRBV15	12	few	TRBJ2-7	CATSRANNEQYF	TGTGCCACCAGCAGAGCGAACAACGAGCAGTACTTC
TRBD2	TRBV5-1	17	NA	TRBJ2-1	CASSLGSAGGPVNEQFF	TGCGCCAGCAGCTTGGGCTCGGCGGGGGGGCCGGTGAATGAGCAGTTCTTC
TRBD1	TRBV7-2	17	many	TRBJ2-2	CASSFFSGTENTGELFF	TGTGCCAGCAGCTTTTTCTCCGGGACAGAGAACACCGGGGAGCTGTTTTTT
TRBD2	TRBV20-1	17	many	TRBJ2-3	CSAGGGLAEVSTDTQYF	TGCAGTGCGGGAGGGGGACTAGCCGAAGTAAGCACAGATACGCAGTATTTT
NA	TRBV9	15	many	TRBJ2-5	CASSVVVGRQETQYF	TGTGCCAGCAGCGTAGTAGTGGGGAGGCAAGAGACCCAGTACTTC
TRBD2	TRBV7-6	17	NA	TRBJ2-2	CASSLGSGGLDTGELFF	TGTGCCAGCAGCTTAGGCTCGGGGGGGCTAGACACCGGGGAGCTGTTTTTT
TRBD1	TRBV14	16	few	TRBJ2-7	CASSPPGDRDPYEQYF	TGTGCCAGCAGCCCTCCCGGGGACAGGGATCCCTACGAGCAGTACTTC
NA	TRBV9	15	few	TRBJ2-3	CASSVRDLLADTQYF	TGTGCCAGCAGCGTCCGGGACCTCCTAGCAGATACGCAGTATTTT
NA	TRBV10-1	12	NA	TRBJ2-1	CASSEGASEQFF	TGCGCCAGCAGTGAGGGTGCAAGTGAGCAGTTCTTC
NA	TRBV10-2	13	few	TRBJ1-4	CASQLGESEKLFF	TGCGCTAGTCAACTAGGGGAGTCAGAAAAACTGTTTTTT
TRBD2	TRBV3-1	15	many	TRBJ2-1	CASSPWTSGYNEQFF	TGTGCCAGCAGCCCGTGGACTAGCGGCTACAATGAGCAGTTCTTC
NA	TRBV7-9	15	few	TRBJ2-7	CASSLGASTTYEQYF	TGTGCCAGCAGCTTAGGAGCTTCCACAACCTACGAGCAGTACTTC
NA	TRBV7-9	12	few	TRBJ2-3	CASSLEDGTQYF	TGTGCCAGCAGCTTAGAGGACGGTACGCAGTATTTT
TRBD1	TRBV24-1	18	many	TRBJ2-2	CATSDSRSWTGTTGELFF	TGTGCCACCAGTGATTCCAGGTCCTGGACAGGAACCACCGGGGAGCTGTTTTTT
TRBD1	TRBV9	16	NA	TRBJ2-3	CASSVVGDRYTDTQYF	TGTGCCAGCAGCGTAGTGGGGGACAGATACACAGATACGCAGTATTTT
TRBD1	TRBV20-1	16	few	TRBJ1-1	CSARETGWGMNTEAFF	TGCAGTGCTAGAGAGACAGGGTGGGGCATGAACACTGAAGCTTTCTTT
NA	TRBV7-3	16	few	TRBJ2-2	CASSLRGTWGTGELFF	TGTGCCAGCAGCTTAAGAGGGACATGGGGCACCGGGGAGCTGTTTTTT
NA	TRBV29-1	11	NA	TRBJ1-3	CSVDSGNTIYF	TGCAGCGTTGATTCTGGAAACACCATATATTTT
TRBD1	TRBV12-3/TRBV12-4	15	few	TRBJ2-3	CASSFSTGATDTQYF	TGTGCCAGCAGTTTTAGCACAGGGGCCACAGATACGCAGTATTTT
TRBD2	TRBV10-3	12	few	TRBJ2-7	CGTSGDSYEQYF	TGTGGCACTAGCGGAGACTCCTACGAGCAGTACTTC
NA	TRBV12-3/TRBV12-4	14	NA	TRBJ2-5	CASSKGGQKETQYF	TGTGCCAGCAGTAAGGGGGGACAAAAAGAGACCCAGTACTTC
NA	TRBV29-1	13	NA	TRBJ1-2	CSVEESPGYGYTF	TGCAGCGTTGAAGAAAGTCCGGGCTATGGCTACACCTTC
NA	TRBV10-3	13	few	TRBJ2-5	CAISEREQETQYF	TGTGCCATCAGTGAGAGGGAACAAGAGACCCAGTACTTC
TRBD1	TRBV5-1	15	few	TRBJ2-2	CASSLTGEWTGELFF	TGCGCCAGCAGCTTAACAGGGGAATGGACCGGGGAGCTGTTTTTT
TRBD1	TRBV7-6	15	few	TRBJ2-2	CASSSGQTNTGELFF	TGTGCCAGCAGCTCGGGACAGACTAACACCGGGGAGCTGTTTTTT